The rows below give T cell receptor beta chains drawn from one sample of a study of cytomegalovirus exposure and HLA in healthy donors. Clones were sequenced by immunoSEQ multiplex PCR, and TCRdb holds only the in-frame ones, with some missing. Among over 150,000 clones, roughly 80% were seen once, and the ten largest hold 1.5% to 2%. Sequences were obtained from PBMCs. These TCRs come from a man aged 45-65 years in good health and CMV-seronegative. Both conserved end residues are part of each CDR3. The D gene is left open where the match is weak. Only part of the rows carry a size: once, few, many, or a class if the clone is expanded.

size,V,D,CDR3
-,TRBV5-1,-,CASSFLDTYEQYF
few,TRBV6-5,TRBD1,CASSYPGGILSEAFF
-,TRBV7-9,-,CASSLQTGHGYTF
-,TRBV4-2,TRBD1,CASSWSGGGSNQPQHF
once,TRBV25-1,-,CATSLGGSSTDTQYF
few,TRBV7-2,TRBD2,CASSLGTSGLEQYF
-,TRBV7-2,-,CASSLGVKSNGYTF
-,TRBV18,-,CASSPPGGGNQPQHF
-,TRBV7-3,TRBD2,CASSAEGLAGGTDTQYF
-,TRBV7-9,TRBD2,CASSVPTSGRAGDEQFF
-,TRBV14,TRBD1,CASSQAGLGQGAVNSPLHF
-,TRBV12-5,TRBD1,CASAPGQGNYEQYF
once,TRBV4-2,TRBD2,CASSQGWGGEQYF
-,TRBV29-1,TRBD1,CSVSTGALQPQHF
few,TRBV5-1,-,CASSLGYGDYEQYF
-,TRBV21-1,-,CASSKGTATNEKLFF
-,TRBV7-2,-,CASSLVDTGELFF
-,TRBV19,-,CASSIGGAANEKLFF
-,TRBV6-7,-,CASSPLPDRVWDGSPYEQYF
-,TRBV7-9,-,CSSSLALGGLDIQYF
-,TRBV7-2,TRBD1,CASSATPLGQGRYGYTF
-,TRBV29-1,-,CSARAGARNTGELFF
once,TRBV6-1,-,CASIEMGSRAQYF
once,TRBV7-9,-,CASSLARGETQYF
-,TRBV29-1,-,CSVEFTGPNYGYTF
once,TRBV2,TRBD1,CASRVKPGQGNTEAFF
-,TRBV4-1,TRBD1,CASSQESRDRGPRNSPLHF
-,TRBV9,-,CASSHQGGYGYTF
-,TRBV14,-,CASSIRRDTYEQYF
-,TRBV4-2,TRBD1,CASSQDRGSQQFF
-,TRBV9,TRBD2,CASSPRLALLGEQYF
-,TRBV28,-,CASSTLAPQETQYF
-,TRBV30,-,CAWSAGPAVYEQYF
-,TRBV5-1,-,CASSLQGGADQPQHF
-,TRBV28,-,CASNPPIARGYGYTF
-,TRBV5-1,TRBD1,CASSYGQVNEQFF
-,TRBV29-1,TRBD2,CSERGGGETQYF
-,TRBV11-2,-,CASSLAVHEVYEQYF
-,TRBV18,-,CASSPVEANYGYTF
-,TRBV6-5,-,CASTLQNSYNSPLHF
-,TRBV18,-,CASSPPSGGRSEQYF
-,TRBV19,-,CASSVPQGRAFF
-,TRBV5-6,-,CASSLGAGPLSGHEQYF
-,TRBV5-1,TRBD1,CASSLGTGAGLYF
-,TRBV7-9,-,CSSSLALGAVSEAFF
-,TRBV7-2,-,CASSFVGAGSYEQYF
-,TRBV7-2,TRBD1,CASSGGQGFWEQYF
-,TRBV11-3,TRBD2,CASSLLAGDHYEQYF
-,TRBV2,-,CASRGGGYTF
-,TRBV9,TRBD1,CASRVISQGAPNYGYTF
-,TRBV28,-,CASSLSQGGSYEQYF
-,TRBV30,-,CAWMGTGTYEQYF
-,TRBV6-1,-,CASSEDKYEQYF
-,TRBV28,TRBD1,CASSSLGTVLDQPQHF
-,TRBV18,-,CASSPRGVAGTAGGEQYF
-,TRBV23-1,-,CASSQYSRGQPQHF
few,TRBV15,-,CATSRDRQGNVYTEAFF
few,TRBV9,-,CASSVAGVGTGELFF
-,TRBV5-1,-,CASSRDPGTPDPQHF
once,TRBV4-1,-,CASSQRTAFNEKLFF